This passage covers 10 T cell receptor beta chains from one sample sequenced in a study of T cell responses to AZD1222 COVID-19 vaccine. This table comes from immunoSEQ multiplex PCR, and its TCRdb copy is limited to in-frame clones, with some not included. This table has roughly 100,000 clones, 85% to 90% appearing once. The sequences come from peripheral blood, collected on day 0 of AZD1222 vaccination. These receptor sequences come from an adult in good health.

V usage is TRBV28 and J usage is TRBJ2-5, with 9 bases aligning to TRBD2. From germline, CDR1 is MDHEN and CDR2 SYDVKM. This CDR3 has 18 residues. Unmatched junction bases numbered 17, after V lost 5 bases and J lost 4 bases. In DNA form, the CDR3 reads TGTGCCAGCAGTCCCATTCGACTAGCGGACCTAGCGGGAGAGACCCAGTACTTC. Protein product: CASSPIRLADLAGETQYF.

CDR3 coding DNA: TGTGCCACCAGCGCCGAGAGGGAAACAAATTCACCCCTCCACTTT. Its protein product is CATSAERETNSPLHF. V is TRBV15 and J is TRBJ1-6; D is undetermined. V lost 5 bases to trimming and J lost 7 bases, with 15 bases between them. There are 15 residues in the CDR3. The germline V gene has CDR1 LNHNV and CDR2 YYDKDF (reference sequence). The full variable domain, with the rest looked up from reference TRBV15 and TRBJ1-6, is DAMVIQNPRYQVTQFGKPVTLSCSQTLNHNVMYWYQQKSSQAPKLLFHYYDKDFNNEADTPDNFQSRRPNTSFCFLDIRSPGLGDTAMYLCATSAERETNSPLHFGNGTRLTVT.

The chain carries TRBV27 and TRBJ1-2; no reliable D call. V lost 1 base, J lost 3 bases, and 6 bases lay in between. CDR1 is MNHEY and CDR2 is SMNVEV in the germline V gene (reference sequence). The CDR3 runs to 13 residues. Here the CDR3 reads CASSLYSHYGYTF. The CDR3, as DNA: TGTGCCAGCAGTTTATACAGTCACTATGGCTACACCTTC.

V and J are TRBV28 and TRBJ2-6; unclear D gene. With 4 bases removed from V and 9 bases from J, the gap between germline ends came to 10 bases. This CDR3 comprises 13 residues. Germline loops: CDR1 MDHEN, CDR2 SYDVKM. The CDR3 nucleotides read TGTGCCAGCAGTTCCCTGCCACTCAACGTCCTGACTTTC. This codes for CASSSLPLNVLTF.

In DNA form, the CDR3 reads TGTGCCAGCAGTCGCCCCCCAGGGAACCCAATTCAGCCCCAGCATTTT. It specifies CASSRPPGNPIQPQHF. This chain links TRBV28 with TRBJ1-5; D is perhaps TRBD1 (5 bases). The V end was cut by 5 bases, the J end by 6 bases, with 20 bases between. The CDR3 totals 16 residues. Germline V gene sequence: CDR1 MDHEN, CDR2 SYDVKM.

This chain links TRBV27 with TRBJ2-1; D possibly corresponds to TRBD2 (6 bases). The germline V and J ends were trimmed by 3 bases and 8 bases, with 11 bases remaining between them. The V gene's germline CDR1 is MNHEY and CDR2 SMNVEV (reference sequence). The CDR3 covers 13 residues. The CDR3 reads CASSFNWGDEQFF. The CDR3 DNA reads TGTGCCAGCAGTTTCAACTGGGGGGATGAGCAGTTCTTC.

Regarding this clone: Other nucleotide sequences in the sample specify the same CDR3. The V gene is TRBV28, the J gene TRBJ1-1; D is ambiguous. CDR3 length: 11 residues. Trimming took 6 bases from V and 6 from J, leaving 8 bases between them. Germline V CDR1 and CDR2: MDHEN, SYDVKM. CDR3 loop: CASRGRPEAFF. The CDR3 bases are TGTGCCAGCAGGGGTCGTCCTGAAGCTTTCTTT. Combining the CDR3 with reference TRBV28 and TRBJ1-1 gives the whole variable domain DVKVTQSSRYLVKRTGEKVFLECVQDMDHENMFWYRQDPGLGLRLIYFSYDVKMKEKGDIPEGYSVSREKKERFSLILESASTNQTSMYLCASRGRPEAFFGQGTRLTVV.

CDR3 DNA: TGTGCCACCAGTCGGACTAGCGGACACACCGGGGAGCTGTTTTTT. Protein: CATSRTSGHTGELFF. This sequence joins TRBV24-1 and TRBJ2-2, with 10 bases aligning to TRBD2. The V and J ends lost 6 bases and 3 bases, in that order; junction bases with no gene match: 3. The CDR3 contains 15 residues. Germline values: CDR1 KGHDR, CDR2 SFDVKD.

The CDR3 coding sequence is TGTGCCAGCAGTTTGTGGAGGGGCAATCAGCCCCAGCATTTT. Its protein is CASSLWRGNQPQHF. This sequence joins TRBV27 and TRBJ1-5; D is undetermined. The CDR3 consists of 14 residues. V was pared by 3 bases and J by 2 bases, with 8 bases between. Germline loops: CDR1 MNHEY, CDR2 SMNVEV (reference sequence).

This chain links TRBV4-2 with TRBJ2-7, with D uncertain. There are 15 residues in the CDR3. CDR1 is LGHNA, CDR2 YNFKEQ, per germline. V lost 0 bases and J lost 4, with 13 bases in between. DNA for the CDR3: TGTGCCAGCAGCCAAGACCCCGGGCCTCAATACGAGCAGTACTTC. Its translation is CASSQDPGPQYEQYF.